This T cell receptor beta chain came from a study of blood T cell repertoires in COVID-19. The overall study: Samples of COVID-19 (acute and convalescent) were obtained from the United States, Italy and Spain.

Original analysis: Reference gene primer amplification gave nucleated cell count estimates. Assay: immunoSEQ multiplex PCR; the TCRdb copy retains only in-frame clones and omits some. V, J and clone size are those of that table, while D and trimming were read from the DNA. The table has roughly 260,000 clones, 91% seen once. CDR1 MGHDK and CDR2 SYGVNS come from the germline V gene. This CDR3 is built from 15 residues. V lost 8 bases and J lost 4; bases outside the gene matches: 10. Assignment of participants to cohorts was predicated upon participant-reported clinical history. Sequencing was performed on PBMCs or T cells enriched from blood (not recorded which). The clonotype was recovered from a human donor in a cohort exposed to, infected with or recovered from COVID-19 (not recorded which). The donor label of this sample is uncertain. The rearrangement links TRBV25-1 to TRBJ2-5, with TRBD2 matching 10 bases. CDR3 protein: CASGPSGGGVETQYF. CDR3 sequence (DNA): TGTGCCAGCGGCCCTAGCGGGGGAGGAGTAGAGACCCAGTACTTC.